This T cell receptor beta chain was recovered during a study of blood T cell repertoires in COVID-19. J was trimmed by 8 bases and V by 6 bases; bases with no gene match: 16. CDR3 length: 15 residues. The germline CDR1 and CDR2 sequences are SQVTM and ANQGSEA. Some clones are missing from TCRdb's copy, which holds only in-frame ones; the method was immunoSEQ multiplex PCR. The data hold approximately 300,000 clones, with around 90% observed a single time. The chain has TRBV29-1 and TRBJ2-1; TRBD1 aligns across 7 bases. This TCR was recovered from a woman in her thirties or forties with COVID-19, enrolled during active disease. Sequenced input: peripheral blood. The CDR3 DNA sequence: TGCAGCGTCCGTTACAGGGGAACCTATCTAGATGAGCAGTTCTTC. It specifies CSVRYRGTYLDEQFF.